The present TCR beta chain was sequenced within a study of blood T cell repertoires in COVID-19. Study-wide background: Nucleic acid was either cDNA or gDNA, and it came from T cells, B-cell-depleted T cells, or PBMCs.

Source study methods: Scientists estimated how many nucleated cells there were by amplifying reference gene primers. This table comes from immunoSEQ multiplex PCR, and its TCRdb copy is limited to in-frame clones, with some not included. V and J calls and clone size follow that table, whereas D and trimming were derived from the DNA. The data hold some 300,000 clones, with just over 85% observed a single time. Donors were grouped by their self-reported clinical history. For recovered donors of Cohort 3, there were two negative PCRs, clearance, or symptom resolution. The CDR3 spans 13 residues. CDR1 is LGHNA and CDR2 is YNFKEQ in the germline V gene. Trimming stripped 0 bases from V and 7 bases from J, with 6 bases between.

J is TRBJ1-4 and V is TRBV4-2; no firm D call. The sequence derives from a man aged 25-45 years who had recovered from COVID-19. Specimen: PBMCs or T cells enriched from blood (not recorded which). In DNA form, the CDR3 reads TGTGCCAGCAGCCAAGATCCGAGTGAAAAACTGTTTTTT. It yields the protein CASSQDPSEKLFF.